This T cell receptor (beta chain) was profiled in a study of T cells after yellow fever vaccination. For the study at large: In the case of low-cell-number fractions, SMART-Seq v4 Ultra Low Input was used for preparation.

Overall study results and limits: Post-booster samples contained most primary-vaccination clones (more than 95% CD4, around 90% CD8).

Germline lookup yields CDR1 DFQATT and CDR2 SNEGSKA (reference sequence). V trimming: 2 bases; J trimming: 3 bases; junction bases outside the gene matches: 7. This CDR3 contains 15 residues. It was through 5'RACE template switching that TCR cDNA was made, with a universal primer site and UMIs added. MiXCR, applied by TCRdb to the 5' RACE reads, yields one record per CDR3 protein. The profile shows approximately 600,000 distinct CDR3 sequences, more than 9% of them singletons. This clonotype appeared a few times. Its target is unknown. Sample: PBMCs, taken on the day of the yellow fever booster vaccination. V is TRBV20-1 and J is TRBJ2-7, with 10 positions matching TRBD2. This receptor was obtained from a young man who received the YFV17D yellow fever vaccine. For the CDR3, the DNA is TGCAGTGCTAGAAAACTAGCGGGAAACAACTACGAGCAGTACTTC. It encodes CSARKLAGNNYEQYF.